One and the same sample provided the 15 T cell receptor beta chains below, sequenced in a study of T cell responses to AZD1222 COVID-19 vaccine. The protocol was immunoSEQ multiplex PCR, while the TCRdb copy is restricted to in-frame clones and leaves out a portion. There are about 120,000 clones in the sample; around 87% occur only once, and approximately 1.3% lies in the top ten. The input for sequencing was peripheral blood, taken on day 0 of AZD1222 vaccination. These receptors originate from an adult in good health.

A single count supports this clone. This chain connects TRBV10-3 to TRBJ1-5; no definite D call. Trimming took off 8 bases at V and 1 base at J, with 9 bases between the two ends. The V gene's germline CDR1 is ENHRY and CDR2 SYGVKD. This CDR3 comprises 13 residues. The chain's CDR3 is CAIGMGSNQPQHF. DNA for the CDR3: TGTGCCATCGGGATGGGGAGCAATCAGCCCCAGCATTTT.

The sample holds one count of this clone. The rearrangement joins TRBV3-1 (or the pseudogene TRBV3-2) to TRBJ2-7; D possibly matches TRBD1 or TRBD2 (5 bases each). The germline V gene encodes CDR1 LGHDT and CDR2 YNNKEL (reference sequence). V lost 4 bases to trimming and J lost 6 bases, with 19 bases between them. This CDR3 comprises 15 residues. The CDR3 loop is CASSPGRPSVFEQYF. In nucleotides, the CDR3 is TGTGCCAGCAGCCCAGGGAGACCCTCCGTGTTCGAGCAGTACTTC.

The chain joins TRBV7-9 to TRBJ2-7; 10 nucleotides align to TRBD1. The germline V gene has CDR1 SEHNR and CDR2 FQNEAQ (reference sequence). The CDR3 has 15 amino acids. Trimming removed 3 bases from V and 6 bases from J; junction bases left unmatched: 8. Here the CDR3 reads CASSLPGQGLGEQYF. Here the CDR3 DNA reads TGTGCCAGCAGCTTGCCGGGACAGGGGTTAGGCGAGCAGTACTTC.

The J gene is TRBJ1-3, the V gene TRBV7-2, with TRBD1 identical over 7 bases. Trimming removed 3 bases from V and 0 bases from J; junction bases left unmatched: 5. CDR3 length: 16 residues. The V gene's germline CDR1 is SGHTA and CDR2 FQGNSA. CDR3 loop: CASSLGTVLSGNTIYF. Written as DNA, the CDR3 is TGTGCCAGCAGCTTGGGGACAGTGCTCTCTGGAAACACCATATATTTT.

This clone has just a few counts. V and J are TRBV18 and TRBJ2-3, with a possible D match to TRBD2 (5 bases). This CDR3 comprises 15 residues. The germline CDR1 and CDR2 sequences are KGHSH and LQKENI. V lost 4 bases to trimming and J lost 1 base, with 12 bases between them. CDR3 region: CASSRSRGGTDTQYF. The CDR3, as DNA: TGTGCCAGCTCACGGTCCCGGGGTGGCACAGATACGCAGTATTTT.

About this clone: This sample includes further DNA sequences coding for the same CDR3. The J gene is TRBJ1-2, the V gene TRBV19; 8 nucleotides line up with TRBD1. Germline V gene data show CDR1 as LNHDA and CDR2 as SQIVND (reference sequence). Unmatched junction bases numbered 5, after V lost 3 bases and J lost 2 bases. The CDR3 loop spans 15 amino acids. CDR3: CASSIRQGANYGYTF. CDR3 DNA sequence: TGTGCCAGTAGTATTAGGCAGGGGGCGAACTATGGCTACACCTTC.

This chain connects TRBV9 to TRBJ2-3; D is perhaps TRBD1 (6 bases). The V end was cut by 1 base, the J end by 2 bases, with 11 bases between. Germline values: CDR1 SGDLS, CDR2 YYNGEE. This CDR3 is 15 amino acids long. The CDR3 region has the DNA TGTGCCAGCAGCGTATCTGGACAGACCACAGATACGCAGTATTTT. Protein product: CASSVSGQTTDTQYF.

CDR3 nucleotides: TGTGCCAGCAGCTCGGGACGTCTGACTAATGAAAAACTGTTTTTT. Encoded protein: CASSSGRLTNEKLFF. This chain links TRBV5-8 with TRBJ1-4, with D possibly matching TRBD1 (5 bases). There are 15 residues in the CDR3. Germline CDR1 is SGHTS and CDR2 is YDEGEE. V was pared by 3 bases and J by 2 bases, with 11 bases between. The whole variable domain, remainder taken from reference TRBV5-8 and TRBJ1-4, is EAGVTQSPTHLIKTRGQQATLRCSPISGHTSVYWYQQALGLGLQFLLWYDEGEERNRGNFPPRFSGRQFPNYSSELNVNALELEDSALYLCASSSGRLTNEKLFFGSGTQLSVL.

The chain uses TRBV5-1 and TRBJ1-1; tentatively, D is TRBD1 (5 bases). V was shortened by 7 bases and J by 3 bases, with 22 bases between the two germline ends. The germline V gene encodes CDR1 SGHRS and CDR2 YFSETQ. The CDR3 is 16 residues long. DNA of the CDR3: TGCGCCAGCCGCCACGGACGAGGGACGGGGTACACTGAAGCTTTCTTT. This codes for CASRHGRGTGYTEAFF.

The gene calls are TRBV2 and TRBJ2-2, with 7 bases fitting TRBD1. From germline, CDR1 is SNHLY and CDR2 FYNNEI. The CDR3 has 14 amino acids. The J segment lost 4 bases and the V segment lost 6 bases, leaving 5 bases of the junction unmatched. The CDR3 spells CASRGDRATGELFF. The CDR3 bases are TGTGCCAGCAGAGGGGACAGAGCCACCGGGGAGCTGTTTTTT.

The genes are TRBV2 and TRBJ1-5, with no clear D. The length of the CDR3 is 16 residues. Germline V gene lookup returns CDR1 SNHLY and CDR2 FYNNEI. Trimming removed 6 bases at V and 3 bases at J, with 18 bases between. The CDR3 DNA is TGTGCCAGCAGGCCAGACCGGGGTTCGGTCAATCAGCCCCAGCATTTT. Translation: CASRPDRGSVNQPQHF.

The gene calls are TRBV19 and TRBJ2-7; TRBD1 matches 8 bases. CDR1 and CDR2 from the germline V gene are LNHDA and SQIVND (reference sequence). The CDR3 totals 16 residues. V shed 4 bases and J 2 bases; nucleotides not matched to a gene: 10. In DNA form, the CDR3 reads TGTGCCAGTAGTACGGGCCCGGGACAGGCCACCTACGAGCAGTACTTC. Translated, it gives CASSTGPGQATYEQYF.

This clone was detected a few times. The J gene is TRBJ1-2, the V gene TRBV7-8; D is undetermined. V lost 5 bases to trimming and J lost 2 bases, with 9 bases between them. There are 13 residues in the CDR3. Germline V gene sequence: CDR1 SGHVS, CDR2 FQNEAQ. The CDR3 DNA is TGTGCCAGCAGCCCCGAAGGGAACTATGGCTACACCTTC. Amino acids: CASSPEGNYGYTF.

This clone appeared a single time. CDR3 residues: CASGGKEEPYEQYF. DNA for the CDR3: TGTGCCAGCGGGGGGAAGGAGGAGCCCTACGAGCAGTACTTC. J is TRBJ2-7 and V is TRBV9, with TRBD2 as a possible D gene (6 bases). Trimming took off 7 bases at V and 2 bases at J, with 16 bases between the two ends. This CDR3 spans 14 amino acids. Germline loops: CDR1 SGDLS, CDR2 YYNGEE.

This chain uses TRBV19 with TRBJ1-2; TRBD1 agrees at 9 bases. Germline CDR1 reads LNHDA; CDR2 reads SQIVND (reference sequence). The CDR3 length is 17 residues. V was clipped by 7 bases and J by 4 bases; unmatched bases: 16. CDR3 in DNA: TGTGCCAGTACCCACCTAGGGTCGGACAGGGGACCCTATGGCTACACCTTC. Protein product: CASTHLGSDRGPYGYTF.